Each of the 2 T cell receptor beta chains below was sequenced from the same sample in a study of control samples from healthy donors and cancer patients. Some clones are missing from TCRdb's copy, which holds only in-frame ones; the method was immunoSEQ multiplex PCR. The data show under 65,000 clones, about nine tenths seen once. Sample: PBMCs. These receptors all come from a woman aged 45 to 65 with colorectal cancer.

The chain links TRBV12-3 or TRBV12-4 to TRBJ2-7, with D unclear. V was shortened by 3 bases and J by 0 bases, with 6 bases between the two germline ends. The CDR3 totals 13 residues. Here the CDR3 DNA reads TGTGCCAGCAGTTTGGCATCCTCCTACGAGCAGTACTTC. It encodes CASSLASSYEQYF.

The chain links TRBV28 to TRBJ2-5; D gene unclear. Trimming took off 2 bases at V and 4 bases at J, with 11 bases between the two ends. The CDR3 is 14 amino acids. Germline values: CDR1 MDHEN, CDR2 SYDVKM. The CDR3 region has the DNA TGTGCCAGCAGTTTAGGGCTACCCCCAGAGACCCAGTACTTC. Translation gives CASSLGLPPETQYF.